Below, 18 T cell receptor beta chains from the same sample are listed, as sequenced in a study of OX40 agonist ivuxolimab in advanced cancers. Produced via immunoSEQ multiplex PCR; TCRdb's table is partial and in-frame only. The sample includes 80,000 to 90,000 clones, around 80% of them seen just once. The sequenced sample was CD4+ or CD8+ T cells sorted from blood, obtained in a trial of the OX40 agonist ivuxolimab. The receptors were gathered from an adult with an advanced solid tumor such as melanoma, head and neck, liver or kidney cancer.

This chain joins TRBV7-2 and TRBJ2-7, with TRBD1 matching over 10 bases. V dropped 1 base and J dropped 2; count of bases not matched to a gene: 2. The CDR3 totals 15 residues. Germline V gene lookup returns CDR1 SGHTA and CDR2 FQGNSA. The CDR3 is CASSLVGTGAYEQYF. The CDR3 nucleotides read TGTGCCAGCAGCTTAGTCGGGACAGGGGCCTACGAGCAGTACTTC.

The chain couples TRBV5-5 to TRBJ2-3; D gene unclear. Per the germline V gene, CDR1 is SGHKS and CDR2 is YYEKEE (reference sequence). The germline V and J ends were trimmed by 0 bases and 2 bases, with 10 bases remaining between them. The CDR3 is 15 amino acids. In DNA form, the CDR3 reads TGTGCCAGCAGCTTGGCCAGGACCACCACAGATACGCAGTATTTT. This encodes CASSLARTTTDTQYF.

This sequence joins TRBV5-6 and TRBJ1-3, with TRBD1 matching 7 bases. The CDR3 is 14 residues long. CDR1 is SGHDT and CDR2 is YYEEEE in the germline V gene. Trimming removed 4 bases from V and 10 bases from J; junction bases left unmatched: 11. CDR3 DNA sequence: TGTGCCAGCAGCCTCCGGACAGGCCCTCGTACCATATATTTT. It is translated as CASSLRTGPRTIYF.

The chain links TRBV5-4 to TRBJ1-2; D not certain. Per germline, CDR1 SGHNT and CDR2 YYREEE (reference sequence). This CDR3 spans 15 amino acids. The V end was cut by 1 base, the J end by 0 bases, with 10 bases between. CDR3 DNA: TGTGCCAGCAGCTTGAACGCGTACTCTAACTATGGCTACACCTTC. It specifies CASSLNAYSNYGYTF.

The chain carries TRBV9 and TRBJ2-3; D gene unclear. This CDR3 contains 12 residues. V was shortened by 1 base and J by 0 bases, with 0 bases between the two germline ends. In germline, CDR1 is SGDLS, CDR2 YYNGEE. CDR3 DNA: TGTGCCAGCAGCGTAAGCACAGATACGCAGTATTTT. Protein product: CASSVSTDTQYF.

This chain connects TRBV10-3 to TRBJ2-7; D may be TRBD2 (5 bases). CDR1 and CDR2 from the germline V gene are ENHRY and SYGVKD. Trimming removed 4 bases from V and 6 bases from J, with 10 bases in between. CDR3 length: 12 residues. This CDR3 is CAISASRGEQYF. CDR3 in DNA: TGTGCCATCAGTGCGTCCCGGGGCGAGCAGTACTTC.

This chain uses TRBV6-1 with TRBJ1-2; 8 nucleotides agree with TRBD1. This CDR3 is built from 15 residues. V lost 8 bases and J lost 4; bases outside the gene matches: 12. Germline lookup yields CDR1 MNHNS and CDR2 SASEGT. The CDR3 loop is CASAPSGTGAYGYTF. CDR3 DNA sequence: TGTGCCAGCGCGCCCTCCGGGACAGGTGCCTATGGCTACACCTTC.

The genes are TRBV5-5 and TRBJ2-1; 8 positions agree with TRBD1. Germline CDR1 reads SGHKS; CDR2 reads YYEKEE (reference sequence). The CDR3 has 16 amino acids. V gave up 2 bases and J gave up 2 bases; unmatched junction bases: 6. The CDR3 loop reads CASSLISTGAYNEQFF. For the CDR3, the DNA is TGTGCCAGCAGCTTAATCTCGACAGGGGCCTACAATGAGCAGTTCTTC.

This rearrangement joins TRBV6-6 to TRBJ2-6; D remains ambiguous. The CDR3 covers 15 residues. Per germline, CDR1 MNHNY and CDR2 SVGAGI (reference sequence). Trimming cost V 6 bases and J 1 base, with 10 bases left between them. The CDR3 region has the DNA TGTGCCAGCAGACCGCCATCATCTGGGGCCAACGTCCTGACTTTC. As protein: CASRPPSSGANVLTF.

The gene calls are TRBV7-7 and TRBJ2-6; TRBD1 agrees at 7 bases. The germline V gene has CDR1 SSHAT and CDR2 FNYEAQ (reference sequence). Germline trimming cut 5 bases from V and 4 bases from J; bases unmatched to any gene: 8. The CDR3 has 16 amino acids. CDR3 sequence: CASSPGTDPGANVLTF. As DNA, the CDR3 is TGTGCCAGCAGCCCTGGGACAGATCCCGGGGCCAACGTCCTGACTTTC.

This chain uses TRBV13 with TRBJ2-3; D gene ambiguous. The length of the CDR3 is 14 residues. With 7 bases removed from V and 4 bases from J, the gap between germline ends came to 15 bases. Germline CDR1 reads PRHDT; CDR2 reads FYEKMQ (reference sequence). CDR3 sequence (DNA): TGTGCCAGCACCTCGCGTAATAGCCCAGATACGCAGTATTTT. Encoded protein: CASTSRNSPDTQYF.

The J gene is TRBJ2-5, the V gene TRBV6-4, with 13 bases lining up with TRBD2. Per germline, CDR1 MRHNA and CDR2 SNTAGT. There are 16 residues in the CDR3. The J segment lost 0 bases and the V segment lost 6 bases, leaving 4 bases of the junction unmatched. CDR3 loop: CASREGTSGDQETQYF. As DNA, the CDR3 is TGTGCCAGCAGGGAAGGGACTAGCGGGGACCAAGAGACCCAGTACTTC.

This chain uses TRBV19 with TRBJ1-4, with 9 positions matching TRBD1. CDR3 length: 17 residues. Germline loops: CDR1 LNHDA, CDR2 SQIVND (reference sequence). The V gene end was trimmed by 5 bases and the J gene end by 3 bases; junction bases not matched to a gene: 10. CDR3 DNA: TGTGCCAGTAGTGTCGGGACAGGGATGTTAGCTAATGAAAAACTGTTTTTT. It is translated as CASSVGTGMLANEKLFF. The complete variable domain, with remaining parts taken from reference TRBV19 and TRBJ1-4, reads DGGITQSPKYLFRKEGQNVTLSCEQNLNHDAMYWYRQDPGQGLRLIYYSQIVNDFQKGDIAEGYSVSREKKESFPLTVTSAQKNPTAFYLCASSVGTGMLANEKLFFGSGTQLSVL.

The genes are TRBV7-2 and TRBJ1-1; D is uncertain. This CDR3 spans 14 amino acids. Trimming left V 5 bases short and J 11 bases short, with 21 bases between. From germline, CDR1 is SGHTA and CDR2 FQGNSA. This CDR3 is CASSPVPPITGAFF. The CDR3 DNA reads TGTGCCAGCAGCCCCGTCCCGCCAATCACCGGGGCTTTCTTT.

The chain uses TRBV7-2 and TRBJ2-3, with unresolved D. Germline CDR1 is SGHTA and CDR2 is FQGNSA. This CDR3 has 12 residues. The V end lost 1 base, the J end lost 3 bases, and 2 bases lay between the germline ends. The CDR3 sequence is CASSLDTDTQYF. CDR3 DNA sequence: TGTGCCAGCAGCTTAGATACAGATACGCAGTATTTT.

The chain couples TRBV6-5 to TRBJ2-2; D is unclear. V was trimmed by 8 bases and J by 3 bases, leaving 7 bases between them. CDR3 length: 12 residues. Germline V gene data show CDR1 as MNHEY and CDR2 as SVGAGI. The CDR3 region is CASQWDTGELFF. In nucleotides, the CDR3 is TGTGCCAGCCAATGGGACACCGGGGAGCTGTTTTTT.

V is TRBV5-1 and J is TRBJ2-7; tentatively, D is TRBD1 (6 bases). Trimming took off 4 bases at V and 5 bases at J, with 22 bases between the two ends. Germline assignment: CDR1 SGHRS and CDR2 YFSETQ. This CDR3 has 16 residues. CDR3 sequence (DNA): TGCGCCAGCAGCCCCTTCACTAATACAGGGAGCGACGAGCAGTACTTC. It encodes CASSPFTNTGSDEQYF.

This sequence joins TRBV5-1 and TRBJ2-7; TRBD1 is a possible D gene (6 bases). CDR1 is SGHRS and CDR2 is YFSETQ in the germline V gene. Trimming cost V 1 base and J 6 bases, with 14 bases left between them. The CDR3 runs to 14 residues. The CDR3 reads CASSLYRVGAEQYF. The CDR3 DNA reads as TGCGCCAGCAGCTTGTACAGGGTTGGTGCCGAGCAGTACTTC.